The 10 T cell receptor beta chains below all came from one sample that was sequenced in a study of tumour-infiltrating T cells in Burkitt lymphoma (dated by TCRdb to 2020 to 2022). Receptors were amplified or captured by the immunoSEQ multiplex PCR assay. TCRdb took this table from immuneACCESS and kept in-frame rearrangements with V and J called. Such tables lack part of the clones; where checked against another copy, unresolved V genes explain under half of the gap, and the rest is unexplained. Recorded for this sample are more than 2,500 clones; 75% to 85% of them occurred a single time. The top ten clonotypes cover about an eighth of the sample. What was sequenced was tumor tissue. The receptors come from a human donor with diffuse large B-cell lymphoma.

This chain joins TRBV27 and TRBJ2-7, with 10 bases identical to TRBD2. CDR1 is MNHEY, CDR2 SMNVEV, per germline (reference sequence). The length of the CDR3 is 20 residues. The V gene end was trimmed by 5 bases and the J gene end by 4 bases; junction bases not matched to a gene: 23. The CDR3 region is CASSTTGRKAGGLGGYEQYF. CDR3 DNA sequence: TGTGCCAGCAGTACGACAGGGAGAAAAGCGGGAGGGCTGGGGGGGTACGAGCAGTACTTC.

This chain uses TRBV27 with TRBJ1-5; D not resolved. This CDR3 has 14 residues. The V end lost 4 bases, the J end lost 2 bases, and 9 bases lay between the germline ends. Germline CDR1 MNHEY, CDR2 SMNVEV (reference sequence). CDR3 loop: CASSWGGGNQPQHF. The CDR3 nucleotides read TGTGCCAGCAGTTGGGGTGGGGGCAATCAGCCCCAGCATTTT.

CDR3 region: CASSVDGPSTDTQYF. The DNA of the CDR3 is TGTGCCAGCAGCGTAGACGGGCCTAGCACAGATACGCAGTATTTT. The gene calls are TRBV9 and TRBJ2-3; D ambiguous. The germline V and J ends were trimmed by 0 bases and 0 bases, with 8 bases remaining between them. Germline assignment: CDR1 SGDLS and CDR2 YYNGEE. The CDR3 has 15 amino acids. The full variable domain, completed using reference TRBV9 and TRBJ2-3, is DSGVTQTPKHLITATGQRVTLRCSPRSGDLSVYWYQQSLDQGLQFLIQYYNGEERAKGNILERFSAQQFPDLHSELNLSSLELGDSALYFCASSVDGPSTDTQYFGPGTRLTVL.

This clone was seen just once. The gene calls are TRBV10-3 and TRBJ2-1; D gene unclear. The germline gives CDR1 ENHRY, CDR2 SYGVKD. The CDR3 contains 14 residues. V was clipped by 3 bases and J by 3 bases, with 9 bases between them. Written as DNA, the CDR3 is TGTGCCATCAGTGATGGGGTAAGCTACAATGAGCAGTTCTTC. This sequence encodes CAISDGVSYNEQFF.

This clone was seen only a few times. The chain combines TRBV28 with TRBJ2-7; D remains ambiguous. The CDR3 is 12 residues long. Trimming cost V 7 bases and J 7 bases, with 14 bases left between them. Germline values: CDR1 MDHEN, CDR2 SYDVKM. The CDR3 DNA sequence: TGTGCCAGCACCCAACCGGAGAGTGAGCAGTACTTC. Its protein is CASTQPESEQYF.

CDR3 DNA: TGTGCCAGCAGTGTTGACCGGGGAGGGGGCGGCACTGAAGCTTTCTTT. Translation: CASSVDRGGGGTEAFF. This chain joins TRBV2 and TRBJ1-1; 7 bases match TRBD1. The germline V gene encodes CDR1 SNHLY and CDR2 FYNNEI. Unmatched junction bases numbered 12, after V lost 4 bases and J lost 4 bases. The CDR3 has 16 amino acids.

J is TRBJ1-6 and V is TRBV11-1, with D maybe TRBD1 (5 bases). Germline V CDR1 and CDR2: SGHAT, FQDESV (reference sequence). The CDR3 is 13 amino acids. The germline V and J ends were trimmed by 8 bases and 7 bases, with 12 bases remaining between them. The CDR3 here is CASGGTRNSPLHF. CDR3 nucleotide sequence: TGTGCCAGCGGGGGGACTCGGAATTCACCCCTCCACTTT.

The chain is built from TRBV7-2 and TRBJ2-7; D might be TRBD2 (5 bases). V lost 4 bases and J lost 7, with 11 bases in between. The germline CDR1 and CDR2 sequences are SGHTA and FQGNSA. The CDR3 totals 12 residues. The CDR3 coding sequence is TGTGCCAGCAGCTCATGGGAGCGGGAGCAGTACTTC. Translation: CASSSWEREQYF.

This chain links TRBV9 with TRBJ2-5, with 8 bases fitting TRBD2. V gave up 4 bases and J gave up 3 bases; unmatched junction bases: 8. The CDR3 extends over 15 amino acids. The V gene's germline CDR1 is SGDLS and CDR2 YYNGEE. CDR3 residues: CASSTLGTREETQYF. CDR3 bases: TGTGCCAGCAGCACCCTCGGGACTAGGGAAGAGACCCAGTACTTC.

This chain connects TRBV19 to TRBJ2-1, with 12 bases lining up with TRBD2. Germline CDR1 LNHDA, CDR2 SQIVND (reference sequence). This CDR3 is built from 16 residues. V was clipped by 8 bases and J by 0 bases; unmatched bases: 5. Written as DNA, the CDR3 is TGTGCCAGTGCACCGACTAGCGGGAGCTCCTACAATGAGCAGTTCTTC. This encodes CASAPTSGSSYNEQFF.